The text below deals with one T cell receptor beta chain. The antigen remains unidentified. The data belong to a study of beta chain features in type 1 diabetes. Study results and limitations: Moderate but significant shortening of TCRB CDR3s was recorded in all four CD4+ subsets from Type 1 diabetes patients. No resolution was reached here on whether HLA type influences TCRB rearrangement. Sequencing of cDNA might inflate the share of cells that strongly express TCR.

cDNA synthesis used the whole RNA isolate, giving expressed TCRB sequences. Sequenced naive, central memory and regulatory T cell samples produced an average of around 3.9 million reads. Using immunoSEQ multiplex PCR, the repertoire was profiled, and TCRdb retains in-frame clones only, with some absent. The data contain 640,000 or so clones, around 15% of them singletons. The source is a man between 18 and 35 years old with type 1 diabetes. Input material: naive CD4+ T cells from blood.

The CDR3, as DNA: TGTGCCAGCAGCTTCGGAGGTAGCGGGATAGAAGAGACCCAGTACTTC. Protein: CASSFGGSGIEETQYF. The V and J genes are TRBV5-4 and TRBJ2-5; the match to TRBD2 covers 8 bases. V dropped 2 bases and J dropped 3; count of bases not matched to a gene: 9. Germline V gene lookup returns CDR1 SGHNT and CDR2 YYREEE (reference sequence). CDR3 size: 16 residues. The full variable domain, with the rest looked up from reference TRBV5-4 and TRBJ2-5, is ETGVTQSPTHLIKTRGQQVTLRCSSQSGHNTVSWYQQALGQGPQFIFQYYREEENGRGNFPPRFSGLQFPNYSSELNVNALELDDSALYLCASSFGGSGIEETQYFGPGTRLLVL.